The 25 T cell receptor beta chains given below trace back to one sample, sequenced in a study of blood T cell repertoires in COVID-19. Clones were read by immunoSEQ multiplex PCR, and TCRdb kept only the in-frame ones, dropping some. In the table there are 300,000 to 450,000 clones, around 87% of which are singletons. Input material: peripheral blood. These receptors originate from a woman in her fifties or sixties with COVID-19, enrolled during active disease.

This chain connects TRBV18 to TRBJ2-5; 12 bases are a match to TRBD2. The germline V gene encodes CDR1 KGHSH and CDR2 LQKENI. Trimming cost V 3 bases and J 4 bases; bases outside gene matches: 3. The CDR3 consists of 15 residues. The DNA of the CDR3 is TGTGCCAGCTCACCGACTAGCGGGGGTCGAGAGACCCAGTACTTC. It yields the protein CASSPTSGGRETQYF.

The chain joins TRBV18 to TRBJ1-6; D gene uncertain. V was trimmed by 2 bases and J by 10 bases, leaving 12 bases between them. This CDR3 is built from 14 residues. The germline gives CDR1 KGHSH, CDR2 LQKENI. The CDR3 region is CASSPKDNRSPLHF. The CDR3 nucleotides are TGTGCCAGCTCACCAAAAGACAACCGATCACCCCTCCACTTT. Using reference TRBV18 and TRBJ1-6 for the parts outside the CDR3, the full variable domain is NAGVMQNPRHLVRRRGQEARLRCSPMKGHSHVYWYRQLPEEGLKFMVYLQKENIIDESGMPKERFSAEFPKEGPSILRIQQVVRGDSAAYFCASSPKDNRSPLHFGNGTRLTVT.

The chain has TRBV18 and TRBJ1-6; D ambiguous. CDR1 is KGHSH and CDR2 is LQKENI in the germline V gene. Trimming removed 3 bases from V and 8 bases from J, with 17 bases in between. CDR3 length: 16 amino acids. The CDR3 DNA is TGTGCCAGCTCACCCCTCACCGGGTCCGACGATTCACCCCTCCACTTT. Translated, it gives CASSPLTGSDDSPLHF.

The chain links TRBV6-1 to TRBJ2-3; D is perhaps TRBD2 (6 bases). This CDR3 is 16 amino acids long. V lost 2 bases and J 3 bases, leaving 15 bases between the germline ends. Germline lookup yields CDR1 MNHNS and CDR2 SASEGT. CDR3 coding DNA: TGTGCCAGCAGTGAAATGCTCTTAGCGGTAACAGATACGCAGTATTTT. Its translation is CASSEMLLAVTDTQYF.

The gene calls are TRBV10-3 and TRBJ2-1; 12 positions agree with TRBD2. The V gene's germline CDR1 is ENHRY and CDR2 SYGVKD. Trimming took 9 bases from V and 8 from J; bases not matched to a gene: 8. The CDR3 is made up of 14 amino acids. The CDR3 loop is CAIRRTSGVDEQFF. In DNA, the CDR3 is TGTGCCATTCGAAGGACTAGCGGGGTAGATGAGCAGTTCTTC.

V is TRBV5-1 and J is TRBJ2-1, with 12 positions matching TRBD2. Germline V gene sequence: CDR1 SGHRS, CDR2 YFSETQ. Trimming at V came to 4 bases and at J to 9 bases, leaving 8 bases not matched to a gene. The CDR3 covers 15 residues. CDR3 nucleotides: TGCGCCAGCAGCGAGACTAGCGGGGGATCTGCTGAGCAGTTCTTC. This sequence encodes CASSETSGGSAEQFF.

The chain combines TRBV4-1 with TRBJ1-1; 12 positions match TRBD1. The V gene end was trimmed by 3 bases and the J gene end by 3 bases; junction bases not matched to a gene: 23. CDR1 and CDR2 from the germline V gene are MGHRA and YSYEKL. The CDR3 contains 22 residues. Here the CDR3 reads CASSHLPGQGARSRLDDTEAFF. CDR3 DNA: TGCGCCAGCAGCCACCTACCGGGACAGGGGGCCAGGAGTCGGTTGGATGACACTGAAGCTTTCTTT.

The chain links TRBV28 to TRBJ1-4; TRBD1 matches 9 bases. Germline trimming cut 2 bases from V and 8 bases from J; bases unmatched to any gene: 6. The CDR3 spans 15 residues. Per germline, CDR1 MDHEN and CDR2 SYDVKM. CDR3 sequence: CASSLGGTGREKLFF. The CDR3, as DNA: TGTGCCAGCAGTTTAGGAGGGACAGGGAGGGAAAAACTGTTTTTT.

This clone was seen more than once but under ten times. The genes are TRBV29-1 and TRBJ1-5; D uncertain. V was pared by 5 bases and J by 5 bases, with 16 bases between. Germline V gene sequence: CDR1 SQVTM, CDR2 ANQGSEA. CDR3 size: 14 residues. This chain's CDR3 is CSVRVGNTYQPQHF. The CDR3 DNA is TGCAGCGTTCGGGTCGGAAACACGTATCAGCCCCAGCATTTT.

The genes are TRBV6-5 and TRBJ1-3, with D unresolved. V gave up 8 bases and J gave up 0 bases, with 14 bases separating them. CDR3 size: 15 residues. The germline CDR1 and CDR2 sequences are MNHEY and SVGAGI. As DNA, the CDR3 is TGTGCCAGCGCTCACATAATTTTCTCTGGAAACACCATATATTTT. Residues: CASAHIIFSGNTIYF.

The rearrangement uses TRBV18 and TRBJ2-2; 7 bases map to TRBD1. The CDR3 loop spans 15 amino acids. V gave up 5 bases and J gave up 1 base; unmatched junction bases: 4. CDR1 and CDR2 from the germline V gene are KGHSH and LQKENI. CDR3 bases: TGTGCCAGCTCATCCCAGGGGGTGAACACCGGGGAGCTGTTTTTT. It codes for CASSSQGVNTGELFF. Looking up the rest from reference TRBV18 and TRBJ2-2 gives the full variable domain: NAGVMQNPRHLVRRRGQEARLRCSPMKGHSHVYWYRQLPEEGLKFMVYLQKENIIDESGMPKERFSAEFPKEGPSILRIQQVVRGDSAAYFCASSSQGVNTGELFFGEGSRLTVL.

The V call is TRBV2, the J call TRBJ1-2, with 8 positions matching TRBD1. The CDR3 runs 14 residues. J gave up 4 bases and V 4 bases, and 5 bases lay outside the gene matches. The germline CDR1 and CDR2 sequences are SNHLY and FYNNEI. As DNA, the CDR3 is TGTGCCAGCAGTGCACAGGGGGTCCTCTATGGCTACACCTTC. This sequence encodes CASSAQGVLYGYTF. The complete variable domain, with remaining parts taken from reference TRBV2 and TRBJ1-2, reads EPEVTQTPSHQVTQMGQEVILRCVPISNHLYFYWYRQILGQKVEFLVSFYNNEISEKSEIFDDQFSVERPDGSNFTLKIRSTKLEDSAMYFCASSAQGVLYGYTFGSGTRLTVV.

The J gene is TRBJ1-2, the V gene TRBV30, with D possibly matching TRBD1 (6 bases). Germline V gives CDR1 GTSNPN, CDR2 SVGIG (reference sequence). The CDR3 totals 12 residues. Here the CDR3 reads CAYERGGRGYTF. The CDR3 DNA reads as TGTGCTTACGAGCGGGGGGGGCGCGGCTACACCTTC.

The gene calls are TRBV7-3 and TRBJ1-1, with D possibly being TRBD1 (5 bases). V lost 5 bases to trimming and J lost 1 base, with 8 bases between them. The germline V gene encodes CDR1 SGHTA and CDR2 FQGTGA. This CDR3 is built from 13 residues. CDR3 sequence: CASSPQGNTEAFF. The CDR3 DNA sequence: TGTGCCAGCAGCCCCCAGGGGAACACTGAAGCTTTCTTT.

This clone was counted a single time. This chain links TRBV9 with TRBJ2-2, with D possibly TRBD2 on 6 matching bases. Per germline, CDR1 SGDLS and CDR2 YYNGEE. The V and J ends lost 2 bases and 6 bases respectively, with 17 bases between them. The CDR3 has 16 residues. The CDR3 coding sequence is TGTGCCAGCAGCGTCGAGCGCGGGGCCGGGGCCGGGGAGCTGTTTTTT. Translated: CASSVERGAGAGELFF.

The chain joins TRBV5-8 to TRBJ1-6, with D uncertain. Deletions cut 2 bases from V and 7 bases from J, with 13 bases between. Germline-derived CDR1 and CDR2 are SGHTS and YDEGEE. CDR3 length: 15 amino acids. The CDR3 DNA sequence: TGTGCCAGCAGCTTTATAGGGCTAGCGAATTCACCCCTCCACTTT. It codes for CASSFIGLANSPLHF.

The chain is built from TRBV18 and TRBJ1-1; D is uncertain. The V end lost 3 bases, the J end lost 3 bases, and 14 bases lay between the germline ends. The CDR3 contains 15 residues. Germline CDR1 is KGHSH and CDR2 is LQKENI. The CDR3 coding sequence is TGTGCCAGCTCACCTCAAGCGGGAGGCGACACTGAAGCTTTCTTT. It encodes CASSPQAGGDTEAFF.

V is TRBV5-1 and J is TRBJ2-1; tentative D call: TRBD2 (6 bases). In germline, CDR1 is SGHRS, CDR2 YFSETQ. The CDR3 extends over 15 amino acids. Trimming removed 0 bases from V and 7 bases from J, with 14 bases in between. CDR3 bases: TGCGCCAGCAGCTTGGGCCCAACTGGGAGGAATGAGCAGTTCTTC. Translation: CASSLGPTGRNEQFF.

The chain joins TRBV5-1 to TRBJ2-3, with 11 bases that match TRBD2. Trimming at V came to 0 bases and at J to 5 bases, leaving 5 bases not matched to a gene. Germline V gene data show CDR1 as SGHRS and CDR2 as YFSETQ. The CDR3 loop spans 16 amino acids. CDR3 sequence reads: CASSLVGLAGGDTQYF. The CDR3 nucleotides read TGCGCCAGCAGCTTGGTTGGGCTAGCGGGGGGAGATACGCAGTATTTT.

The chain is built from TRBV18 and TRBJ1-2; TRBD1 agrees at 8 bases. The CDR3 totals 15 residues. Per the germline V gene, CDR1 is KGHSH and CDR2 is LQKENI. Germline trimming cut 3 bases from V and 3 bases from J; bases unmatched to any gene: 6. The CDR3 DNA is TGTGCCAGCTCACCCCTACCACAGGGGGACTATGGCTACACCTTC. As protein: CASSPLPQGDYGYTF.

The table lists this clone with a count of one. As DNA, the CDR3 is TGCGCCAGCAGAGGGACAGGGTCAAGCGTCCCCTACAATGAGCAGTTCTTC. It is translated as CASRGTGSSVPYNEQFF. This chain links TRBV5-1 with TRBJ2-1; 9 bases map to TRBD1. This CDR3 is built from 17 residues. The trim removed 5 bases at V and 2 bases at J, leaving 11 bases unmatched. Germline lookup yields CDR1 SGHRS and CDR2 YFSETQ.

This chain connects TRBV1 to TRBJ1-6; the table assigns TRBD1, which was not confirmed against the DNA. TRBV1 is a pseudogene. This CDR3 contains 21 residues. The CDR3 bases are TGCACCAGCAGCCGAGAGACCGGGACAGGGGGTAGAACGTCCTATAATTCACCCCTCCACTTT. Its protein is CTSSRETGTGGRTSYNSPLHF.

The chain carries TRBV5-4 and TRBJ1-6, with 7 bases fitting TRBD1. The V gene end was trimmed by 3 bases and the J gene end by 8 bases; junction bases not matched to a gene: 8. Germline CDR1 is SGHNT and CDR2 is YYREEE (reference sequence). The CDR3 extends over 15 amino acids. The CDR3 is CASSYRQGSDSPLHF. Here the CDR3 DNA reads TGTGCCAGCAGCTATAGACAGGGAAGTGATTCACCCCTCCACTTT.

This chain connects TRBV5-1 to TRBJ1-1, with no clear D. The CDR3 has 15 residues. Germline V CDR1 and CDR2: SGHRS, YFSETQ. Trimming shortened V by 2 bases and J by 1 base, and 12 bases separated the two germline ends. The CDR3 DNA sequence: TGCGCCAGCAGCTTATACCGGGAAAAGAACACTGAAGCTTTCTTT. Translating gives CASSLYREKNTEAFF.

With respect to this clone: The junction and the germline gene differ at one end; a read error may be behind it. V gene TRBV5-8 combines with J gene TRBJ2-7; the D gene is possibly TRBD1 (5 bases). In germline, CDR1 is SGHTS, CDR2 YDEGEE. This CDR3 is built from 15 residues. The CDR3 DNA reads as TGTGCCAGCAGCTTGCAGGGCAGGGCTCTCCTTGGGTTGAACTTC. It translates to CASSLQGRALLGLNF.